The 5 T cell receptor beta chains reported below all come from one sample, sequenced in a study of vaccination and CD4 T cells after COVID-19. As to treatment: approximately nine-day PBMC culture with coronavirus spike peptide pools or control peptides (ViraFEST assay). For these TCRs, the target antigens are not known. Sequencing of the DNA from cultured CD4+ T cells was carried out with the Oncomine TCR Beta short-read assay. TCRdb used MiXCR to reprocess the PCR reads, holding one entry per CDR3 protein. The sample has around 12,000 distinct CDR3 sequences, over 60% seen once. The sequenced material came from CD4+ T cells from blood, cultured in vitro. These receptors all stem from a human donor who had recovered from COVID-19.

The gene calls are TRBV24-1 and TRBJ2-2; the D is unclear. This CDR3 is 18 amino acids long. V was pared by 1 base and J by 3 bases, with 17 bases between. CDR1 is KGHDR and CDR2 is SFDVKD in the germline V gene. CDR3 coding DNA: TGTGCCACCAGTGATTTATCGGGTTTTCCGGGTCACACCGGGGAGCTGTTTTTT. Translated, it gives CATSDLSGFPGHTGELFF.

The chain couples TRBV2 to TRBJ2-1; the D gene is possibly TRBD2 (6 bases). Germline loops: CDR1 SNHLY, CDR2 FYNNEI. CDR3 size: 17 residues. Trimming took off 3 bases at V and 1 base at J, with 16 bases between the two ends. The CDR3 region has the DNA TGTGCCAGCAGTGATAAGGTAAGACTAGATTCCTACAATGAGCAGTTCTTC. This encodes CASSDKVRLDSYNEQFF.

The rearrangement joins TRBV10-1 to TRBJ2-5; 12 bases are a match to TRBD2. Germline CDR1 is WNHNN and CDR2 is SYGVQD (reference sequence). V was clipped by 7 bases and J by 1 base; unmatched bases: 4. CDR3 length: 15 residues. DNA of the CDR3: TGCGCCAGCATACTAGCGGGAGGTGTCCAAGAGACCCAGTACTTC. It specifies CASILAGGVQETQYF.

V and J are TRBV2 and TRBJ2-3; the D gene is possibly TRBD2 (5 bases). Trimming pared 8 bases from V and 1 base from J, leaving 13 bases between. The CDR3 has 14 residues. Germline V gene sequence: CDR1 SNHLY, CDR2 FYNNEI. CDR3: CASSAGRGTDTQYF. The CDR3, as DNA: TGTGCCAGCTCGGCGGGTCGGGGCACAGATACGCAGTATTTT.

This clonotype was seen only once. The chain uses TRBV27 and TRBJ2-7, with 10 bases matching TRBD2. Looked up from germline, CDR1 is MNHEY and CDR2 is SMNVEV (reference sequence). This CDR3 comprises 17 residues. With 8 bases clipped from V and 6 bases from J, the junction kept 19 bases outside the gene matches. The CDR3 DNA sequence: TGTGCCAGCCGACCCCCGCCGCTAGCGGGAGTCTCTGGCGAGCAGTACTTC. Amino acids: CASRPPPLAGVSGEQYF.